The text below deals with one T cell receptor beta chain. Its matching antigen is unknown. This sample is part of a study of T cell responses to AZD1222 COVID-19 vaccine. The V gene's germline CDR1 is LGHDT and CDR2 YNNKEL (reference sequence). V lost 4 bases and J 8 bases, leaving 18 bases between the germline ends. This CDR3 has 16 residues. Libraries were prepared by immunoSEQ multiplex PCR; TCRdb keeps only in-frame clonotypes and omits some of them. Of around 120,000 clones listed, about 92% are singletons. Study-wide results and caveats: Sampling that yielded the repertoires occurred only after the peak T cell response. At baseline, just five to seven AZD1222 recipients tested seropositive. CD4 TCRs covered the whole spike, strongest at regions 160-218 and 743-854. Recipients of two AZD1222 doses showed rising Spike-specific TCR breadth and depth.

The source of this sequence is an adult in good health. The chain joins TRBV3-1 (or the pseudogene TRBV3-2) to TRBJ1-6, with D maybe TRBD1 (6 bases). The sequencing here drew on peripheral blood, taken on day 0 of AZD1222 vaccination. CDR3 sequence: CASSPPQGRGYSPLHF. CDR3 in DNA: TGTGCCAGCAGCCCTCCACAGGGTCGAGGGTATTCACCCCTCCACTTT.